The table lists the clone carrying this T cell receptor (beta chain) with a few counts. Its antigen remains unknown. Amplification of TCR beta CDR3 regions used RNA as the template. First-round RT-PCR with HTBI primers amplified the TCR CDR3 region. TCRdb re-analysed the multiplex PCR reads in MiXCR, keeping a single row per CDR3 protein. The sample records 300,000 to 450,000 distinct CDR3 sequences, about 14% being singletons. Those with hyperthyroidism were 18 to 65 years old, newly diagnosed, and ill for under 2 months. Thyroid ultrasound and orbital computed tomography, with clinical symptoms and serum thyroxine and TRAb, informed diagnoses. The data were obtained in a study of T cells in Graves' hyperthyroidism and ophthalmopathy. Points from the study as a whole: Ophthalmopathy could be told apart from stable hyperthyroidism with a 13 V-J model. The blood repertoire included most of the expanded thyroid clonotypes above 0.001.

After removal of 5 bases from V and 6 bases from J, the junction contained 7 bases not matched to a gene. Looked up from germline, CDR1 is SEHNR and CDR2 is FQNEAQ (reference sequence). This CDR3 has 14 residues. This TCR derives from a young man with Graves' hyperthyroidism that later progressed to Graves' ophthalmopathy. The V gene is TRBV7-9, the J gene TRBJ1-2, with 9 bases identical to TRBD1. Specimen: blood. Here the CDR3 reads CASSDRDRANGYTF. CDR3 bases: TGTGCCAGCAGCGACCGGGACAGGGCGAATGGCTACACCTTC.